The sequence of this T cell receptor (beta chain) was determined in a study of shared clonotypes between healthy human individuals. Study at large: The study drew on a couple of women and three men aged 18 to 49 as donors.

Notes on the study in general: Tissues were not sampled, only blood, and their repertoires likely differ.

The CDR3 sequence is 16 residues long. Germline-derived CDR1 and CDR2 are SQVTM and ANQGSEA. The assay was immunoSEQ multiplex PCR, and TCRdb's table has in-frame clones only and misses some. The sample gives around 500,000 clones, 81% of which show up once; approximately 12% is in the top ten. With regard to this clone: Its antigen remains unidentified. With a far larger clone one base away, a read error is the likely cause. Other nucleotide sequences from this sample produce the same CDR3.

Sequencing used PBMCs. The TCR sequence derives from a woman aged 40 to 55 in good health. Some clones in this sample may be carry-over from other donors' samples. The chain joins TRBV29-1 to TRBJ2-3, with TRBD2 matching over 8 bases. The CDR3 nucleotides read TGCAGCGTCGAACCCCAACTAGCGGACCCCACAGATACGCAGTACTTT. The encoded protein is CSVEPQLADPTDTQYF.